This T cell receptor beta chain was retrieved from a study of radiation and T cells in renal cell carcinoma. Profiled with immunoSEQ multiplex PCR; TCRdb holds only in-frame clones, not every one. The sample consists of 150,000 to 200,000 clones, approximately 90% of them appearing once. Time point indicated: blood 4 weeks post-SBRT, at nephrectomy. Specified treatment: 15 Gy SBRT to primary tumor, nephrectomy 4 weeks later. Nephrectomy followed 15 Gy stereotactic body radiation by 4 weeks. Radiation-treated patients gave blood at baseline, week 2 and week 4. This renal cell carcinoma was of the clear cell type. CDR1 is MNHNY, CDR2 SVGAGI, per germline (reference sequence). Deletions cut 0 bases from V and 8 bases from J, with 8 bases between. CDR3 length equals 13 residues.

The input for sequencing was blood, taken from a patient whose treatment included radiotherapy and nephrectomy. This chain links TRBV6-6 with TRBJ2-1; no reliable D call. The sequence derives from a woman in her forties or fifties with renal cell carcinoma. CDR3 loop: CASSYSRWDEQFF. In DNA form, the CDR3 reads TGTGCCAGCAGTTACTCCAGGTGGGATGAGCAGTTCTTC.